The 29 T cell receptor beta chains presented below share a single source sample, sequenced in a study of shared clonotypes between healthy human individuals. Profiled with immunoSEQ multiplex PCR; TCRdb holds only in-frame clones, not every one. Among over 700,000 clones listed, roughly 72% were seen once. Sequencing was carried out using memory CD4+ T cells sorted from blood. Described subset: CD45RA-negative fraction. These receptors originate from a woman aged 25 to 39 in good health.

The count of this clone is one. The V call is TRBV30, the J call TRBJ1-3, with D unresolved. The CDR3 covers 13 residues. The V end lost 4 bases, the J end lost 0 bases, and 7 bases lay between the germline ends. Germline V gives CDR1 GTSNPN, CDR2 SVGIG (reference sequence). The CDR3 coding sequence is TGTGCCTGGACACAGAGCTCTGGAAACACCATATATTTT. It translates to CAWTQSSGNTIYF.

The chain is built from TRBV4-1 and TRBJ2-1; 12 bases align to TRBD1. Germline CDR1 MGHRA, CDR2 YSYEKL. There are 19 residues in the CDR3. The V and J ends lost 0 bases and 14 bases, in that order; junction bases with no gene match: 20. The CDR3 loop reads CASSQDQSGTGGIPAQEFF. The CDR3 nucleotides are TGCGCCAGCAGCCAAGATCAGTCCGGGACAGGGGGCATTCCCGCTCAGGAGTTCTTC.

The rearrangement uses TRBV4-1 and TRBJ2-5; D possibly corresponds to TRBD2 (6 bases). Trimming shortened V by 1 base and J by 2 bases, and 11 bases separated the two germline ends. The CDR3 extends over 15 amino acids. The germline V gene has CDR1 MGHRA and CDR2 YSYEKL. Written as DNA, the CDR3 is TGCGCCAGCAGCCAAGGGATAGCGGTACAAGAGACCCAGTACTTC. It specifies CASSQGIAVQETQYF.

This clone was seen more than once but under ten times. CDR3 DNA sequence: TGTGCCAGCAGCGCAGTCTACAGGAACACTGAAGCTTTCTTT. Protein sequence: CASSAVYRNTEAFF. V usage is TRBV2 and J usage is TRBJ1-1; D remains unclear. This CDR3 comprises 14 residues. Germline CDR1 and CDR2: SNHLY and FYNNEI. V was pared by 6 bases and J by 1 base, with 12 bases between.

The J gene is TRBJ2-7, the V gene TRBV27, with 10 bases matching TRBD2. CDR1 and CDR2 (germline): MNHEY, SMNVEV (reference sequence). Losses at the gene ends were 5 bases for V and 3 bases for J; bases not matched to a gene: 4. There are 14 residues in the CDR3. The CDR3 DNA is TGTGCCAGCAGTCGAGGGACTAGCGACTACGAGCAGTACTTC. It is translated as CASSRGTSDYEQYF.

The rearrangement joins TRBV5-1 to TRBJ1-3; possibly TRBD1 for D (5 bases). Trimming took off 0 bases at V and 2 bases at J, with 9 bases between the two ends. There are 15 residues in the CDR3. CDR1 and CDR2 from the germline V gene are SGHRS and YFSETQ. CDR3 nucleotides: TGCGCCAGCAGCTTGGAGTTGGGACCTGGAAACACCATATATTTT. This encodes CASSLELGPGNTIYF.

CDR3 sequence: CASSLLLPAGELFF. The CDR3 DNA reads as TGTGCCAGCAGCTTATTGCTACCGGCCGGGGAGCTGTTTTTT. This rearrangement joins TRBV7-9 to TRBJ2-2; D remains unclear. The CDR3 totals 14 residues. V was trimmed by 2 bases and J by 6 bases, leaving 10 bases between them. Germline CDR1 is SEHNR and CDR2 is FQNEAQ (reference sequence).

The chain recombines TRBV6-4 with TRBJ2-2; possibly TRBD1 for D (5 bases). The germline V and J ends were trimmed by 6 bases and 14 bases, with 22 bases remaining between them. CDR3 length: 14 residues. CDR1 is MRHNA and CDR2 is SNTAGT in the germline V gene. The CDR3, as DNA: TGTGCCAGCAGACTTTCAGGGAACTCAGGGAAACTGTTTTTT. It encodes CASRLSGNSGKLFF.

Written as DNA, the CDR3 is TGTGCCAGCAGTACCCCGACTAGCGGGATAGACTACGAGCAGTACTTC. Translating gives CASSTPTSGIDYEQYF. V usage is TRBV28 and J usage is TRBJ2-7; TRBD2 matches 11 bases. Germline V gene lookup returns CDR1 MDHEN and CDR2 SYDVKM. V lost 5 bases and J lost 3; bases outside the gene matches: 9. This CDR3 has 16 residues.

The chain employs TRBV10-3 and TRBJ2-7, with TRBD2 matching 7 bases. The CDR3 is made up of 16 amino acids. V was pared by 2 bases and J by 5 bases, with 12 bases of the junction left unmatched. In germline, CDR1 is ENHRY, CDR2 SYGVKD. CDR3 bases: TGTGCCATCAGTGAGGCGGGAGACAATCCTCGGGACGAGCAGTACTTC. This gives the protein CAISEAGDNPRDEQYF.

The chain combines TRBV27 with TRBJ2-1, with 8 positions matching TRBD1. Germline lookup yields CDR1 MNHEY and CDR2 SMNVEV (reference sequence). V was clipped by 5 bases and J by 2 bases; unmatched bases: 5. There are 15 residues in the CDR3. DNA for the CDR3: TGTGCCAGCAGTCCTCCAGGGGGCGCCTACAATGAGCAGTTCTTC. Protein: CASSPPGGAYNEQFF.

This rearrangement joins TRBV30 to TRBJ1-5; 11 bases align to TRBD1. The CDR3 consists of 13 residues. Germline values: CDR1 GTSNPN, CDR2 SVGIG (reference sequence). V dropped 5 bases and J dropped 5; count of bases not matched to a gene: 2. The CDR3 bases are TGTGCCTGGGGACAGGGGGCAGATCAGCCCCAGCATTTT. The encoded protein is CAWGQGADQPQHF.

The chain couples TRBV13 to TRBJ2-1; tentatively, D is TRBD1 (5 bases). Germline V lookup: CDR1 PRHDT, CDR2 FYEKMQ (reference sequence). CDR3 length: 15 residues. Trimming cost V 5 bases and J 6 bases, with 17 bases left between them. This CDR3 is CASSEPLTGGNEQFF. Here the CDR3 DNA reads TGTGCCAGCAGCGAACCCCTTACAGGTGGCAATGAGCAGTTCTTC.

There are many counts of this clone. CDR3: CATSRDRASPNQPQHF. As DNA, the CDR3 is TGTGCCACCAGCAGAGATAGGGCCTCTCCCAATCAGCCCCAGCATTTT. The chain has TRBV15 and TRBJ1-5; D is unresolved. The CDR3 loop spans 16 amino acids. The germline V gene encodes CDR1 LNHNV and CDR2 YYDKDF (reference sequence). Deletions cut 0 bases from V and 3 bases from J, with 12 bases between. The full variable domain, with the rest looked up from reference TRBV15 and TRBJ1-5, is DAMVIQNPRYQVTQFGKPVTLSCSQTLNHNVMYWYQQKSSQAPKLLFHYYDKDFNNEADTPDNFQSRRPNTSFCFLDIRSPGLGDTAMYLCATSRDRASPNQPQHFGDGTRLSIL.

The chain employs TRBV4-1 and TRBJ2-2; 13 bases align to TRBD2. There are 15 residues in the CDR3. Germline V CDR1 and CDR2: MGHRA, YSYEKL. The trim removed 5 bases at V and 5 bases at J, leaving 2 bases unmatched. The CDR3 nucleotides read TGCGCCAGCAGCGGACTAGCGGGAGAAACCGGGGAGCTGTTTTTT. It is translated as CASSGLAGETGELFF.

The chain links TRBV6-1 to TRBJ2-6; a weak D match, TRBD2 (6 bases). The germline CDR1 and CDR2 sequences are MNHNS and SASEGT. V gave up 10 bases and J gave up 4 bases, with 17 bases separating them. The CDR3 has 15 residues. In DNA form, the CDR3 reads TGTGCCACCGACCCGGGAGTTTCGGGGGCCAACGTCCTGACTTTC. Translating it yields CATDPGVSGANVLTF.

The rearrangement uses TRBV7-9 and TRBJ2-5; 8 bases match TRBD1. The CDR3 covers 14 residues. The germline CDR1 and CDR2 sequences are SEHNR and FQNEAQ (reference sequence). Trimming cost V 2 bases and J 3 bases; bases outside gene matches: 2. The CDR3, as DNA: TGTGCCAGCAGCTTAATGACAGGGGAAGAGACCCAGTACTTC. This encodes CASSLMTGEETQYF.

The J gene is TRBJ2-5, the V gene TRBV5-1, with TRBD2 matching 7 bases. The junction had 6 bases not matched to a gene; V was cut back by 3 bases and J by 4 bases. CDR3 length: 14 residues. Germline CDR1 reads SGHRS; CDR2 reads YFSETQ. Written as DNA, the CDR3 is TGCGCCAGCAGCTCTGGACTAGGTTCAGAGACCCAGTACTTC. Encoded protein: CASSSGLGSETQYF.

The chain has TRBV27 and TRBJ1-1; D may be TRBD1 (5 bases). The CDR3 is made up of 15 amino acids. The V gene's germline CDR1 is MNHEY and CDR2 SMNVEV (reference sequence). The V end lost 2 bases, the J end lost 0 bases, and 10 bases lay between the germline ends. This CDR3 is CASSLLHRMNTEAFF. The DNA for the CDR3 is TGTGCCAGCAGTTTACTTCACAGGATGAACACTGAAGCTTTCTTT.

V usage is TRBV7-3 and J usage is TRBJ2-1; possibly TRBD1 for D (6 bases). Deletions cut 3 bases from V and 2 bases from J, with 11 bases between. This CDR3 region has 15 residues. The germline V gene encodes CDR1 SGHTA and CDR2 FQGTGA. The CDR3 region has the DNA TGTGCCAGCAGCTTCCTACAGGGCACCTACAATGAGCAGTTCTTC. Translation: CASSFLQGTYNEQFF.

The chain has TRBV27 and TRBJ1-2; D not resolved. Trimming left V 4 bases short and J 0 bases short, with 18 bases between. The CDR3 runs 17 residues. Germline V gives CDR1 MNHEY, CDR2 SMNVEV (reference sequence). The CDR3 loop is CASSSAPDGSANYGYTF. The CDR3 DNA reads TGTGCCAGCAGTTCCGCACCGGACGGTTCAGCTAACTATGGCTACACCTTC.

The sample holds one count of this clone. The chain combines TRBV29-1 with TRBJ2-5; 9 positions agree with TRBD1. The CDR3 spans 12 residues. Losses at the gene ends were 7 bases for V and 5 bases for J; bases not matched to a gene: 5. Germline V CDR1 and CDR2: SQVTM, ANQGSEA. CDR3 region: CSEETGGETQYF. CDR3 nucleotide sequence: TGCAGCGAGGAGACAGGGGGGGAGACCCAGTACTTC.

This chain connects TRBV7-9 to TRBJ1-1, with D possibly matching TRBD1 (5 bases). The CDR3 extends over 14 amino acids. The V and J ends lost 3 bases and 4 bases respectively, with 12 bases between them. CDR1 is SEHNR, CDR2 FQNEAQ, per germline (reference sequence). Here the CDR3 reads CASSFSQGITEAFF. CDR3 nucleotides: TGTGCCAGCAGCTTTTCTCAGGGTATCACTGAAGCTTTCTTT.

V is TRBV7-7 and J is TRBJ2-5; possibly TRBD1 for D (6 bases). V shed 5 bases and J shed 5 bases, with 12 bases lying between them. The CDR3 is made up of 13 amino acids. Germline V lookup: CDR1 SSHAT, CDR2 FNYEAQ (reference sequence). CDR3 sequence reads: CASSPGQYETQYF. CDR3 sequence (DNA): TGTGCCAGCAGCCCGGGACAATATGAGACCCAGTACTTC.

This clone occurred many times. This sample also contains other DNA sequences that code for the same CDR3. This chain joins TRBV11-2 and TRBJ2-7; D is unclear. CDR1 is SGHAT and CDR2 is FQNNGV in the germline V gene. The CDR3 spans 12 residues. The V gene lost 0 bases and the J gene lost 3 bases, with 3 bases spanning the gap. The CDR3 bases are TGTGCCAGCAGCTTAGATCGCTACGAGCAGTACTTC. This codes for CASSLDRYEQYF.

The J gene is TRBJ2-5, the V gene TRBV9; 7 bases line up with TRBD2. Germline trimming cut 4 bases from V and 4 bases from J; bases unmatched to any gene: 13. CDR1 and CDR2 from the germline V gene are SGDLS and YYNGEE. This CDR3 region has 16 residues. The DNA of the CDR3 is TGTGCCAGCAGCCTCGGTGGGGGGAGGGGCAGAGAGACCCAGTACTTC. This encodes CASSLGGGRGRETQYF.

Many counts were recorded for this clone. The V call is TRBV5-6, the J call TRBJ2-5; the D is unclear. Trimming took off 5 bases at V and 7 bases at J, with 12 bases between the two ends. Germline lookup yields CDR1 SGHDT and CDR2 YYEEEE. This CDR3 has 12 residues. CDR3 nucleotide sequence: TGTGCCAGCAGTATAGGGCCCCGGACCCAGTACTTC. Amino acids: CASSIGPRTQYF.

This chain links TRBV7-2 with TRBJ2-7, with 10 bases that match TRBD2. Germline trimming cut 5 bases from V and 0 bases from J; bases unmatched to any gene: 4. CDR1 and CDR2 (germline): SGHTA, FQGNSA. The CDR3 runs to 15 residues. Written as DNA, the CDR3 is TGTGCCAGCAGCCAAGGACTAGCGGCCTCCTACGAGCAGTACTTC. Amino acids: CASSQGLAASYEQYF.

The rearrangement uses TRBV5-5 and TRBJ1-1, with D perhaps TRBD1 (5 bases). With 3 bases removed from V and 4 bases from J, the gap between germline ends came to 16 bases. CDR3 length equals 15 residues. Looked up from germline, CDR1 is SGHKS and CDR2 is YYEKEE (reference sequence). CDR3 coding DNA: TGTGCCAGCAGCTATACCGGGACGAGGGGCACTGAAGCTTTCTTT. Protein sequence: CASSYTGTRGTEAFF.